This TCR beta chain originates from a study of cytomegalovirus exposure and HLA in healthy donors. Findings of the study overall: Across donors, sequencing depth was assumed by presence/absence analyses to be roughly uniform. For most TCR sequences rarity was the rule, although some public TCRs occurred in many donors.

In the PCR, 60 Vbeta and 13 Jbeta primers were used. The method was immunoSEQ multiplex PCR; TCRdb's version includes in-frame clones alone and lacks a portion of them. This table has about 89,000 clones, around nine tenths appearing once. The germline V gene encodes CDR1 SNHLY and CDR2 FYNNEI. With 8 bases clipped from V and 7 bases from J, the junction kept 2 bases outside the gene matches. This CDR3 is 12 amino acids long. As for this clone: Its antigen is not identified.

The origin of this receptor is a man aged 30-40 years in good health and CMV-seropositive. J is TRBJ2-1 and V is TRBV2, with TRBD2 identical over 10 bases. Sequences were obtained from PBMCs. CDR3 sequence: CASRLAGNEQFF. The CDR3 DNA reads TGTGCCAGCCGACTAGCGGGTAATGAGCAGTTCTTC.